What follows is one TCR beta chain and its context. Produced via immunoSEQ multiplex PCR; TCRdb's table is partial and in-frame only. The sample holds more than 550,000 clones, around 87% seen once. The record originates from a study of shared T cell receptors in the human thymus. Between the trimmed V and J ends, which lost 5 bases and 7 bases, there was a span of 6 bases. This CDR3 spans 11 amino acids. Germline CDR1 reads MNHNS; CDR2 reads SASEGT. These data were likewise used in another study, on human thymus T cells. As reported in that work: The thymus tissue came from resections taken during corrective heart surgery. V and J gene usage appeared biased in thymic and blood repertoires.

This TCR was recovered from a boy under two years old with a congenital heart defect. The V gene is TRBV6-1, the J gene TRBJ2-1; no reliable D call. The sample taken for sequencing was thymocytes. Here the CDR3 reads CASSPSNEQFF. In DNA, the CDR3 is TGTGCCAGCAGTCCTTCTAATGAGCAGTTCTTC.